The 5 T cell receptor beta chains below come from one sample, sequenced in a study of shared T cell receptors in the human thymus. The protocol was immunoSEQ multiplex PCR, while the TCRdb copy is restricted to in-frame clones and leaves out a portion. The data show about 610,000 clones, over 75% seen once. The same specimen was also included in a second study, on human thymus T cells.

The sequenced material came from thymocytes. These receptors were collected from a boy younger than two with a congenital heart defect.

The chain has TRBV2 and TRBJ2-3; TRBD1 matches 10 bases. Trimming at V came to 8 bases and at J to 0 bases, leaving 17 bases not matched to a gene. The CDR3 totals 19 residues. Germline loops: CDR1 SNHLY, CDR2 FYNNEI. The CDR3 reads CASPRWGQGLDRSTDTQYF. The CDR3 bases are TGTGCCAGCCCAAGGTGGGGACAGGGGCTTGATCGGAGCACAGATACGCAGTATTTT. Looking up the rest from reference TRBV2 and TRBJ2-3 gives the full variable domain: EPEVTQTPSHQVTQMGQEVILRCVPISNHLYFYWYRQILGQKVEFLVSFYNNEISEKSEIFDDQFSVERPDGSNFTLKIRSTKLEDSAMYFCASPRWGQGLDRSTDTQYFGPGTRLTVL.

With regard to this clone: In the same sample, other DNA sequences code for this CDR3. The V call is TRBV5-1, the J call TRBJ2-1; 9 bases agree with TRBD2. The CDR3 has 12 amino acids. V was clipped by 4 bases and J by 9 bases; unmatched bases: 2. Germline V gene sequence: CDR1 SGHRS, CDR2 YFSETQ. The CDR3 is CASSQLAGEQFF. In DNA, the CDR3 is TGCGCCAGCAGCCAACTAGCGGGTGAGCAGTTCTTC.

The rearrangement uses TRBV28 and TRBJ2-5; the D is unclear. The CDR3 is 13 residues long. The ends were cut back, 5 bases at V and 1 base at J, with 8 bases in the middle. Germline assignment: CDR1 MDHEN and CDR2 SYDVKM. The CDR3 loop reads CASSRRSQETQYF. CDR3 nucleotide sequence: TGTGCCAGCAGTCGAAGGAGCCAAGAGACCCAGTACTTC.

This chain uses TRBV19 with TRBJ1-3, with D possibly TRBD1 on 6 matching bases. CDR1 is LNHDA, CDR2 SQIVND, per germline (reference sequence). V was pared by 4 bases and J by 4 bases, with 11 bases between. This CDR3 contains 14 residues. CDR3 DNA sequence: TGTGCCAGTAGTACCGGACAGAGGGGAAACACCATATATTTT. Protein: CASSTGQRGNTIYF.

The rearrangement links TRBV9 to TRBJ2-1, with TRBD2 matching 12 bases. The germline gives CDR1 SGDLS, CDR2 YYNGEE. The CDR3 runs to 16 residues. V was pared by 4 bases and J by 9 bases, with 11 bases of the junction left unmatched. CDR3 DNA sequence: TGTGCCAGCAGCCCACGCCTAGCGGGAGGGCAGGGTGAGCAGTTCTTC. Amino acid sequence: CASSPRLAGGQGEQFF.